This TCR beta chain derives from a study of blood T cell repertoires in COVID-19. Looking at the study overall: Italy, Spain and the United States were the sources of the convalescent and acute COVID-19 samples. Sources were T cells, B-cell-depleted T cells, or PBMCs; the material itself was cDNA or gDNA.

The CDR3 covers 11 residues. Trimming left V 6 bases short and J 4 bases short, with 7 bases between. Germline values: CDR1 MNHEY, CDR2 SVGAGI. Study processing details: Reference gene primer amplification gave estimated nucleated cell counts. The assay was immunoSEQ multiplex PCR, and TCRdb's table has in-frame clones only and misses some. That table supplies the V and J calls and clone size; D and trimming were determined from the DNA. Here the sample spans about 170,000 clones, roughly four fifths being singletons. The receptor was isolated from a man aged 35 to 55 who had recovered from COVID-19. The rearrangement links TRBV6-5 to TRBJ2-7; a weak D match, TRBD2 (5 bases). Sequenced sample: peripheral blood. The CDR3 region has the DNA TGTGCCAGCAGCCGAGGGTACGAGCAGTACTTC. This sequence encodes CASSRGYEQYF.